The sequence of this TCR beta chain was determined in a study of cytomegalovirus exposure and HLA in healthy donors. For the study at large: From donors who were HLA-typed, an early data release held about 85 million unique TCRs.

Study-wide results and limits: One variant, a missense change in DCLRE1C, was linked in a later analysis to TCR beta V- and J-gene trimming. The productive fraction for most TCR beta V segments was about 87% or about 30% in an earlier analysis.

Between the trimmed V and J ends, which lost 6 bases and 3 bases, there was a span of 11 bases. The V gene's germline CDR1 is MNHEY and CDR2 SVGAGI. The CDR3 has 13 amino acids. A note on this clone: Its antigen is currently unknown.

Primers included in the PCR were 60 Vbeta and 13 Jbeta primers. The assay was immunoSEQ multiplex PCR, and TCRdb's table has in-frame clones only and misses some. The repertoire holds under 200,000 clones, around 73% seen once, with under 2.5% in the top ten. The TCR comes from a man aged 55-75 years in good health and CMV-seronegative. The gene calls are TRBV6-5 and TRBJ1-1; D not resolved. The sample was PBMCs. DNA for the CDR3: TGTGCCAGCAGCATCGGGGTTGACACTGAAGCTTTCTTT. It encodes CASSIGVDTEAFF.